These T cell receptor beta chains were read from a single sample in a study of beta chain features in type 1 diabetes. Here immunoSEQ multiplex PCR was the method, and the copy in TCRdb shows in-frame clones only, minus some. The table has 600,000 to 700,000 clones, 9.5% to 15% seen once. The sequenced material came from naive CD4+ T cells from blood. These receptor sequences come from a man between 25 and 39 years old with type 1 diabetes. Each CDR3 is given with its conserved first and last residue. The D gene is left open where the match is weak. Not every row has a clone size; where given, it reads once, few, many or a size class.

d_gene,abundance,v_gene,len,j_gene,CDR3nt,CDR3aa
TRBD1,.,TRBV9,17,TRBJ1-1,TGTGCCAGCAGCCCTCCCGGACAGGGGGCTTCGAACACTGAAGCTTTCTTT,CASSPPGQGASNTEAFF
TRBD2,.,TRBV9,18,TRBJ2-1,TGTGCCAGCAGCGTAGCGAGCAATTCGGGGGGACTGTACAATGAGCAGTTCTTC,CASSVASNSGGLYNEQFF
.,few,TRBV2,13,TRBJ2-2,TGTGCCAGCCGGGGGGCCTTCTCCGGGGAGCTGTTTTTT,CASRGAFSGELFF
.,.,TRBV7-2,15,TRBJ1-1,TGTGCCAGCAGCTTAGTTGGAGGGGTGAACACTGAAGCTTTCTTT,CASSLVGGVNTEAFF
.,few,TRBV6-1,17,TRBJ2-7,TGTGCCAGCAGTGAACGCCGGGGGCGGGGGCTCCGTAACGAGCAGTACTTC,CASSERRGRGLRNEQYF
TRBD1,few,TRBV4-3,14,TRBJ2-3,TGCGCCAGCACCCAGGGGGCTAGCACAGATACGCAGTATTTT,CASTQGASTDTQYF
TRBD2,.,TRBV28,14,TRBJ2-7,TGTGCCAGCGGTGGCGCGGGGGGAGCCTACGAGCAGTACTTC,CASGGAGGAYEQYF
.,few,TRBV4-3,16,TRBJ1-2,TGCGCCAGCAGCCCCTATCGGGAGGGGGCTAACTATGGCTACACCTTC,CASSPYREGANYGYTF
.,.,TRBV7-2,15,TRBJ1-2,TGTGCCAGCAGCTTAGTGGAGGGGATCGCGAGCGGCTACACCTTC,CASSLVEGIASGYTF
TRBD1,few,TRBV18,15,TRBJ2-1,TGTGCCAGCTCACCCACAGGGGGCTGGTACAATGAGCAGTTCTTC,CASSPTGGWYNEQFF
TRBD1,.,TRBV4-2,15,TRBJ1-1,TGTGCCAGCAGCCAACACAGGGGGTCGGAGACTGAAGCTTTCTTT,CASSQHRGSETEAFF
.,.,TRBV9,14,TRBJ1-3,TGTGCCAGCAGCCCGCACCACTCTGGAAACACCATATATTTT,CASSPHHSGNTIYF
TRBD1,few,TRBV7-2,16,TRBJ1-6,TGTGCCAGCAGCTTAGCCCGGACAGGGTCTAGGTCACCCCTCCACTTT,CASSLARTGSRSPLHF
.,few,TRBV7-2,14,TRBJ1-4,TGTGCCAGCAGACCCAGATTGGGGAATGAAAAACTGTTTTTT,CASRPRLGNEKLFF
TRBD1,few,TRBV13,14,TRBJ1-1,TGTGCCAGCAGCTTGGACAGGGGATTGCCTGAAGCTTTCTTT,CASSLDRGLPEAFF
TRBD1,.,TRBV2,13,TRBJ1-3,TGTGCCAGCAGCGGGACAGGGAGAAACACCATATATTTT,CASSGTGRNTIYF
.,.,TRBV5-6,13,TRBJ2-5,TGTGCCAGCAGCTTGGTTCCTCTCGGCAGGGAGTACTTC,CASSLVPLGREYF
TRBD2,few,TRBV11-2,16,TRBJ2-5,TGTGCCAGCAGCTTAGAGATAGCGGGGGGGCGAGAGACCCAGTACTTC,CASSLEIAGGRETQYF
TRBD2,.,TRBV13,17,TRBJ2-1,TGTGCCAGCAGCGCGGGGGCTAGCGGGGACTCCTACAATGAGCAGTTCTTC,CASSAGASGDSYNEQFF
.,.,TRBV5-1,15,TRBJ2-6,TGCGCCAGCAGGGCGGACGTCTCTGGGGCCAACGTCCTGACTTTC,CASRADVSGANVLTF
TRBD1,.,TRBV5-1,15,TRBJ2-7,TGCGCCAGCAGCGAGACCGGGACAGGGGTCCACGAGCAGTACTTC,CASSETGTGVHEQYF
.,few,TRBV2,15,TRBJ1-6,TGTGCCAGCAGCCCCCTCAATTGGGATAATTCACCCCTCCACTTT,CASSPLNWDNSPLHF
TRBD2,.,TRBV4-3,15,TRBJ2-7,TGCGCCAGCAGCCGCGGACTAGCGGGAAACTACGAGCAGTACTTC,CASSRGLAGNYEQYF
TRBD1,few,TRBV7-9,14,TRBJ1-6,TGTGCCAGCAGCTCACAGGGGGGTAATTCACCCCTCCACTTT,CASSSQGGNSPLHF
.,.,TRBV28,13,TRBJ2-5,TGTGCCAGCCGACAGAGCGCCCAAGAGACCCAGTACTTC,CASRQSAQETQYF
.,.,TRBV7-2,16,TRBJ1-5,TGTGCCAGCAGCTTAGGGCAGGGTGTGAGCAATCAGCCCCAGCATTTT,CASSLGQGVSNQPQHF
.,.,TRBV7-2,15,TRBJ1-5,TGTGCCAGCAGCTTAAATACCCCCCTGTATCAGCCCCAGCATTTT,CASSLNTPLYQPQHF
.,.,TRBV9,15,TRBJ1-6,TGTGCCAGCAGCGTAGGTGACAGTGAGAATTCACCCCTCCACTTT,CASSVGDSENSPLHF